This TCR beta chain was captured by sequencing in a study of PD-1 blockade in classical Hodgkin lymphoma. Study-wide results and caveats: In newly diagnosed patients, baseline TCR diversity was reportedly below that of healthy donors. Why repertoires differed is undefined; disease activity or prior therapy possibly contributed.

Time point denoted: newly diagnosed, previously untreated cHL patient sample. Isolation of CD8+ T cells from thawed PBMCs used magnetic negative selection. Newly diagnosed, untreated classical Hodgkin lymphoma PBMCs served as comparison. Comments on this clone: Its target is not known.

CDR1 and CDR2 (germline): LNHDA, SQIVND (reference sequence). Trimming took 4 bases from V and 4 from J, leaving 17 bases between them. The CDR3 loop spans 16 amino acids. Only in-frame clones appear in the TCRdb table, and some are missing; sequencing was by immunoSEQ multiplex PCR. The sample holds over 20,000 clones, around nine tenths seen once. The sequencing input was CD8+ T cells from blood. The V call is TRBV19, the J call TRBJ1-5, with D possibly matching TRBD1 (5 bases). The sequence derives from a human donor with classical Hodgkin lymphoma. CDR3 DNA: TGTGCCAGTAGTACCCGGGGGGGGGATTTAAATCAGCCCCAGCATTTT. Amino acids: CASSTRGGDLNQPQHF.